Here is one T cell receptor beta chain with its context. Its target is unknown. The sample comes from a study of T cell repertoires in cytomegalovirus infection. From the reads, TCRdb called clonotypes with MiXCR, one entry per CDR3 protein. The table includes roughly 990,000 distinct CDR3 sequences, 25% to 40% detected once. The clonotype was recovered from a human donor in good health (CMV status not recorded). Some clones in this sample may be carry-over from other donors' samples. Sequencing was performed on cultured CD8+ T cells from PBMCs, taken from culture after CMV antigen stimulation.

CDR3: CASSQGWEGSGGGETQYF. In DNA, the CDR3 is TGTGCCAGCAGCCAAGGATGGGAGGGTAGCGGGGGGGGAGAGACCCAGTACTTC. V usage is TRBV3-1 and J usage is TRBJ2-5, with TRBD2 matching 11 bases. V lost 1 base, J lost 4 bases, and 11 bases stayed unmatched. The CDR3 loop spans 18 amino acids. CDR1 and CDR2 from the germline V gene are LGHDT and YNNKEL (reference sequence).